This T cell receptor (beta chain) was identified during a study of blood T cell repertoires in COVID-19. This clone showed up many times. Per the authors' pipeline: For nucleated cells, counts were estimated from reference gene primer amplification. TCRdb's copy holds only in-frame clones and misses some; the assay was immunoSEQ multiplex PCR. V and J calls and clone size are as listed in that table; D and trimming were resolved from the DNA. The data contain some 200,000 clones, about 84% of them singletons. Trimming took off 1 base at V and 2 bases at J, with 15 bases between the two ends. The CDR3 covers 18 residues. CDR1 and CDR2 (germline): LGHNA, YSLEER.

Sequencing was done on a sample of PBMCs or T cells enriched from blood (not recorded which). The V gene is TRBV4-3, the J gene TRBJ2-6; a weak D match, TRBD1 (5 bases). The sequence was obtained from a woman aged 40 to 50 with acute COVID-19. The CDR3, as DNA: TGCGCCAGCAGCCAAGTGGTCGGTAGGGGCACTGGGGCCAACGTCCTGACTTTC. It yields the protein CASSQVVGRGTGANVLTF.